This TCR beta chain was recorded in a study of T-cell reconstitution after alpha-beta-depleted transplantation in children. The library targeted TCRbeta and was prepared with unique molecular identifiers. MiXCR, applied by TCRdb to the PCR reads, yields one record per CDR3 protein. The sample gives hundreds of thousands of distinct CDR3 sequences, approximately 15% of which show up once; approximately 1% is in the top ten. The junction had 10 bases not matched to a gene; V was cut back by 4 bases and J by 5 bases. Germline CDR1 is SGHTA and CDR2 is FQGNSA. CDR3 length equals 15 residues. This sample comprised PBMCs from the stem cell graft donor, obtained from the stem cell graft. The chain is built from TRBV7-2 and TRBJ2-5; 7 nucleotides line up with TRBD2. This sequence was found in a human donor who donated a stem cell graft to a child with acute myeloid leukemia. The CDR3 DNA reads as TGTGCCAGCAGCTCGTGGGGGGGGGTAGGGGAGACCCAGTACTTC. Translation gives CASSSWGGVGETQYF.